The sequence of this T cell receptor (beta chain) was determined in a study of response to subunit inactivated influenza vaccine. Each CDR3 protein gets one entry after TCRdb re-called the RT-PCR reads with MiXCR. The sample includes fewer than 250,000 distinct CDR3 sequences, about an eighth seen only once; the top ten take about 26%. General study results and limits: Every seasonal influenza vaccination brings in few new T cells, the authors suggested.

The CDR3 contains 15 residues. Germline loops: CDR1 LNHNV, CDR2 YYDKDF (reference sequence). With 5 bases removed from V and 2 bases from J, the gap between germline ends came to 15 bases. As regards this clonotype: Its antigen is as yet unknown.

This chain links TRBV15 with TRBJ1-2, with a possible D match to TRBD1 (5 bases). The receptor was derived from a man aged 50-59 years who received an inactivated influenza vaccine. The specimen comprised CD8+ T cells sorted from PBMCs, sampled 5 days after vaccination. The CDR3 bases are TGTGCCACCAGCTCGGGGGGTGGGGCGAACTATGGCTACACCTTC. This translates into CATSSGGGANYGYTF.